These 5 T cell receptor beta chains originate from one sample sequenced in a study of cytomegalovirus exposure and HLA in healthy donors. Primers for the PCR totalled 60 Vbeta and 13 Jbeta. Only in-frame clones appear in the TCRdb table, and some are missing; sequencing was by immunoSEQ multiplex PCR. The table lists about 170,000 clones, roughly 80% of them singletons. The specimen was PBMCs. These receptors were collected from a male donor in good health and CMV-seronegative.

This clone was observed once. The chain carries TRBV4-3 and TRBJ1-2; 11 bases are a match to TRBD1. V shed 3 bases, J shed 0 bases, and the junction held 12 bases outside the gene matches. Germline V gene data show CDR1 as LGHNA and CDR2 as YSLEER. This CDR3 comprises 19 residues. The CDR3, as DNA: TGCGCCAGCAGCCACCCAGGGACAGGGGGAAGACAAGCTAACTATGGCTACACCTTC. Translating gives CASSHPGTGGRQANYGYTF.

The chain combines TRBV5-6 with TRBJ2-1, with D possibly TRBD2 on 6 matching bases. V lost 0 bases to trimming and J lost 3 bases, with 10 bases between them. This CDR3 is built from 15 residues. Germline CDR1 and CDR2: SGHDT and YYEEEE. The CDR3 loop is CASSLAGRDYNEQFF. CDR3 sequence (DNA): TGTGCCAGCAGCTTGGCCGGGCGGGACTACAATGAGCAGTTCTTC. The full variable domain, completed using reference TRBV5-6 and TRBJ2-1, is DAGVTQSPTHLIKTRGQQVTLRCSPKSGHDTVSWYQQALGQGPQFIFQYYEEEERQRGNFPDRFSGHQFPNYSSELNVNALLLGDSALYLCASSLAGRDYNEQFFGPGTRLTVL.

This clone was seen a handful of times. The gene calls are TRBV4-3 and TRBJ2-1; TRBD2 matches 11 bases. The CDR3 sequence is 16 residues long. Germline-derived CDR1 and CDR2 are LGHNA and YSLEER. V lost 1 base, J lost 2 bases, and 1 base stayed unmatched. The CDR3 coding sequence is TGCGCCAGCAGCCAAGGACTAGCGGGAACCTACAATGAGCAGTTCTTC. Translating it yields CASSQGLAGTYNEQFF.

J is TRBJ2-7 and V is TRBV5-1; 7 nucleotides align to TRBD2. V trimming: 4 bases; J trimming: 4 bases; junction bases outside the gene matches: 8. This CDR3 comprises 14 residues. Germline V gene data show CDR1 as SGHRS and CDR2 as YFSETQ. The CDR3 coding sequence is TGCGCCAGCAGCCCGTCTAGCGGACCGTACGAGCAGTACTTC. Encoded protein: CASSPSSGPYEQYF.

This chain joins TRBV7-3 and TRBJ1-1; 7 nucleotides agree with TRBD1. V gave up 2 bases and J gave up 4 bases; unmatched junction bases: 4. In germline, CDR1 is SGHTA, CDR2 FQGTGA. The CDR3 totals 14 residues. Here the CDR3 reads CASSLEGAGTEAFF. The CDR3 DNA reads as TGTGCCAGCAGCTTAGAGGGGGCGGGCACTGAAGCTTTCTTT.